This T cell receptor beta chain was captured by sequencing in a study of CD8 T cells in Susac syndrome (dated by TCRdb to between 2019 and 2020). Background on the whole study: Repertoire sequencing was used to test whether CD8+ T cell activation and differentiation in Susac syndrome was antigen driven. The clonality of the CD8+ T cell repertoire was compared across approximately eleven healthy donors, around 14 Susac syndrome patients and under 17 multiple sclerosis patients. The full study reports these points: The study acknowledged that relatively few individuals were included in the TCR sequencing and HLA analysis.

RNA was extracted using the RNeasy kit, and about 0.5 to 1 ug of the RNA was reverse transcribed with random hexamers. The immunoSEQ multiplex PCR assay, covering 54 Vbeta and 13 Jbeta segments, was used to amplify TCR beta CDR3 regions. To correct PCR amplification bias, a synthetic template baseline was used for both primer optimization and computational correction. As for the authors' bioinformatics: Reads were assigned to V, D and J genes according to IMGT and analyzed in immunoSEQ Analyzer, with only productive sequences retained. Clonality was computed as one minus Shannon entropy normalized by log2 of the number of productive unique sequences. Public and private clones were assessed among the 100 most prevalent clones of each patient and control. A clone was defined as Susac-specific if it was absent from the healthy and MS cohorts, from over 1,000 published viral clones and from other ImmuneACCESS disease sequences. Using fastp trimming at Q25 and MiXCR clonotype assembly, TCRdb reanalyzed the public sequencing data and kept in-frame beta chains. One record per CDR3 amino acid sequence lists the most common genes and DNA. TCRdb assigned the V and J calls; the authors' analysis was not used. The table for this sample lists 400,000 or so distinct CDR3 sequences; approximately 85% of them were counted only once. About 0.12% of the sample comes from the top ten.

As to this clonotype: The antigen this receptor binds is unknown. Per-nucleotide qualities are absent, and no much larger clonotype sits a single base away.

High-throughput TCR beta sequencing profiled peripheral blood CD8+ and CD4+ T cells from healthy donors, Susac syndrome patients and multiple sclerosis patients. The multiple sclerosis controls were treatment-naive patients whose relapsing-remitting disease, either stable or active, fulfilled the revised McDonald criteria. CD8+ TEMRA cells were enriched by FACS, while bulk CD8+ and CD4+ T cells were purified by magnetic negative isolation. Blood was collected in EDTA tubes and processed within 24 hours, with PBMCs isolated through density gradient centrifugation. PBMCs intended for TCR sequencing were cryopreserved in liquid nitrogen and thawed later in a water bath at 37 degrees C. The sorted or isolated CD4+, CD8+ and CD8+ TEMRA cells reached a purity of at least 90%. The sequence was collected from a human donor with multiple sclerosis. The sequenced material came from CD8+ T cells from PBMCs.

The CDR3 region reads CASKVYDGEQYF. In nucleotide form, the sequence is TGCGCCAGCAAGGTGTACGATGGCGAGCAGTACTTC. The chain is assembled from TRBV5-1 and TRBJ2-7; the D gene is unclear. The CDR3 goes from the cysteine to the phenylalanine over 12 residues. Only the CDR3 part of the read is kept: 36 bases, read in frame from the first base. The germline V gene supplies CDR1 SGHRS and CDR2 YFSETQ. V gives up 6 bases and J gives up 6 bases, and the segment between their germline ends measures 13 bases.